Following are 28 T cell receptor beta chains from one sample sequenced in a study of radiation and T cells in renal cell carcinoma (dated by TCRdb to about 2020). The library was generated by the immunoSEQ multiplex PCR assay. Entries here come from immuneACCESS through TCRdb and include only in-frame sequences with V and J called. Some clones fail to appear in such tables; in the studies checked, an unresolved V gene covers under half of the shortfall, and the cause of the remainder is unknown. The sample yields about 23,000 clones; around half were counted once. About a fifth of the sample is in the top ten clones. Sample time point, as interpreted from the label and publication: tumor resected at nephrectomy. According to the study, the label for this sample's treatment or condition signals: treatment-naive control, cytoreductive nephrectomy. The sequences come from tumor tissue, collected from a patient whose treatment was nephrectomy without radiotherapy. The origin of the receptors is a human donor with renal cell carcinoma.

J is TRBJ2-3 and V is TRBV6-1; 8 bases match TRBD2. The CDR3 has 18 amino acids. Germline V gene data show CDR1 as MNHNS and CDR2 as SASEGT. After removal of 0 bases from V and 2 bases from J, the junction contained 10 bases not matched to a gene. The CDR3 region has the DNA TGTGCCAGCAGTGAAGCGCTTCCAGCGGGGGCCCCCACAGATACGCAGTATTTT. Residues: CASSEALPAGAPTDTQYF.

This clone has a handful of counts. The genes are TRBV18 and TRBJ2-5, with D perhaps matching TRBD1 (6 bases). V was shortened by 0 bases and J by 4 bases, with 12 bases between the two germline ends. The CDR3 has 15 residues. Germline CDR1 KGHSH, CDR2 LQKENI. CDR3 residues: CASSPPGAWRETQYF. Here the CDR3 DNA reads TGTGCCAGCTCACCACCGGGGGCATGGCGAGAGACCCAGTACTTC.

The chain joins TRBV28 to TRBJ1-1; no firm D call. The CDR3 runs 13 residues. The ends were cut back, 7 bases at V and 1 base at J, with 10 bases in the middle. Germline CDR1 is MDHEN and CDR2 is SYDVKM. CDR3 nucleotide sequence: TGTGCCAGCATCACAGCGGGGAACACTGAAGCTTTCTTT. Translation gives CASITAGNTEAFF.

V and J are TRBV7-3 and TRBJ2-7, with D perhaps TRBD1 (6 bases). CDR1 is SGHTA and CDR2 is FQGTGA in the germline V gene. V shed 5 bases and J shed 4 bases, with 18 bases lying between them. The CDR3 runs to 15 residues. CDR3 DNA sequence: TGTGCCAGCAGCCACTCGTCAGGGGAACGGTACGAGCAGTACTTC. It yields the protein CASSHSSGERYEQYF.

This rearrangement joins TRBV19 to TRBJ1-6; D remains unclear. Between the trimmed V and J ends, which lost 1 base and 8 bases, there was a span of 6 bases. The CDR3 is 13 amino acids. Germline CDR1 is LNHDA and CDR2 is SQIVND (reference sequence). Here the CDR3 reads CASSIGGYSPLHF. The CDR3 nucleotides read TGTGCCAGTAGTATAGGGGGTTATTCACCCCTCCACTTT.

The V and J genes are TRBV29-1 and TRBJ2-1; D is uncertain. Trimming shortened V by 1 base and J by 8 bases, and 9 bases separated the two germline ends. The length of the CDR3 is 12 residues. Looked up from germline, CDR1 is SQVTM and CDR2 is ANQGSEA. The CDR3 DNA reads TGCAGCGTTGAAGGTCGGGCGGATGAGCAGTTCTTC. Amino acid sequence: CSVEGRADEQFF.

This clone occurred many times. V usage is TRBV25-1 and J usage is TRBJ1-2; no reliable D call. Germline V gene lookup returns CDR1 MGHDK and CDR2 SYGVNS. The CDR3 totals 11 residues. V lost 5 bases, J lost 8 bases, and 9 bases lay in between. The CDR3 DNA sequence: TGTGCCAGCAGTCCCGGATGGGGCTACACCTTC. Its protein product is CASSPGWGYTF.

The chain employs TRBV11-2 and TRBJ2-1; the D is unclear. The CDR3 spans 18 residues. Germline V CDR1 and CDR2: SGHAT, FQNNGV. V lost 5 bases and J 2 bases, leaving 22 bases between the germline ends. CDR3 loop: CASSDRPPRARTYNEQFF. The CDR3 region has the DNA TGTGCCAGCAGCGACCGGCCCCCTCGGGCGAGAACCTACAATGAGCAGTTCTTC.

This clone was seen only a few times. This CDR3 reads CASSLEGGPISYEQYF. The CDR3 DNA reads TGTGCCAGCAGCTTAGAGGGAGGGCCTATTTCCTACGAGCAGTACTTC. The V and J genes are TRBV7-2 and TRBJ2-7; TRBD2 agrees at 7 bases. The CDR3 covers 16 residues. Germline CDR1 reads SGHTA; CDR2 reads FQGNSA. The J segment lost 1 base and the V segment lost 1 base, leaving 7 bases of the junction unmatched. Variable domain in full (rest from reference TRBV7-2 and TRBJ2-7): GAGVSQSPSNKVTEKGKDVELRCDPISGHTALYWYRQSLGQGLEFLIYFQGNSAPDKSGLPSDRFSAERTGGSVSTLTIQRTQQEDSAVYLCASSLEGGPISYEQYFGPGTRLTVT.

The genes are TRBV6-1 and TRBJ1-5, with unresolved D. This CDR3 is built from 13 residues. Germline V lookup: CDR1 MNHNS, CDR2 SASEGT. V was shortened by 0 bases and J by 5 bases, with 5 bases between the two germline ends. In nucleotides, the CDR3 is TGTGCCAGCAGTGAAGCGTTTGATCAGCCCCAGCATTTT. It translates to CASSEAFDQPQHF.

By share, this clone ranks as medium-sized. CDR3 sequence: CAWRGGFLAFF. In nucleotides, the CDR3 is TGTGCCTGGAGGGGGGGGTTCTTGGCTTTCTTT. V gene TRBV30 combines with J gene TRBJ1-1; a possible D gene is TRBD1 (5 bases). CDR3 size: 11 residues. Trimming shortened V by 3 bases and J by 11 bases, and 13 bases separated the two germline ends. Germline CDR1 and CDR2: GTSNPN and SVGIG (reference sequence).

This rearrangement joins TRBV5-6 to TRBJ2-3, with 9 bases identical to TRBD2. CDR3 length: 15 amino acids. The junction had 7 bases not matched to a gene; V was cut back by 2 bases and J by 6 bases. Germline V gives CDR1 SGHDT, CDR2 YYEEEE. CDR3 protein: CASSLGGGASDTQYF. The CDR3 nucleotides are TGTGCCAGCAGCTTAGGCGGGGGGGCCTCGGATACGCAGTATTTT. The full variable domain, with the rest looked up from reference TRBV5-6 and TRBJ2-3, is DAGVTQSPTHLIKTRGQQVTLRCSPKSGHDTVSWYQQALGQGPQFIFQYYEEEERQRGNFPDRFSGHQFPNYSSELNVNALLLGDSALYLCASSLGGGASDTQYFGPGTRLTVL.

This chain uses TRBV11-2 with TRBJ1-2; D is possibly TRBD1 (5 bases). V dropped 0 bases and J dropped 8 bases, with 10 bases sitting between them. The germline gives CDR1 SGHAT, CDR2 FQNNGV. The CDR3 is 13 residues long. Written as DNA, the CDR3 is TGTGCCAGCAGCTTAGATCGCGCAGGGGGCTACACCTTC. Residues: CASSLDRAGGYTF.

The sample holds one count of this clone. The V and J genes are TRBV5-4 and TRBJ2-1; 12 bases map to TRBD2. Per the germline V gene, CDR1 is SGHNT and CDR2 is YYREEE (reference sequence). The trim removed 4 bases at V and 3 bases at J, leaving 5 bases unmatched. CDR3 length equals 16 residues. CDR3 amino acids: CASSLRLAGDYNEQFF. CDR3 nucleotides: TGTGCCAGCAGCCTCCGACTAGCGGGGGACTACAATGAGCAGTTCTTC.

This clone was seen repeatedly, ten times or more. The chain links TRBV7-3 to TRBJ2-2; 8 nucleotides align to TRBD1. The germline V gene encodes CDR1 SGHTA and CDR2 FQGTGA. The CDR3 loop spans 15 amino acids. The V and J ends lost 5 bases and 7 bases, in that order; junction bases with no gene match: 9. The CDR3 region is CASSTYRGAIGELFF. CDR3 sequence (DNA): TGTGCCAGCAGCACCTACAGGGGGGCGATCGGGGAGCTGTTTTTT.

This clone was counted at least ten times. V usage is TRBV6-6 and J usage is TRBJ1-1; D is possibly TRBD1 (6 bases). CDR1 and CDR2 (germline): MNHNY, SVGAGI (reference sequence). The CDR3 length is 11 residues. V was cut by 7 bases and J by 8 bases, with 11 bases left in between. This chain's CDR3 is CASTVGTEAFF. The DNA for the CDR3 is TGTGCCAGCACCGTCGGGACAGAAGCTTTCTTT.

The sample holds a few counts of this clone. The chain employs TRBV27 and TRBJ1-1; D is unresolved. The V and J ends lost 0 bases and 0 bases respectively, with 8 bases between them. Germline loops: CDR1 MNHEY, CDR2 SMNVEV (reference sequence). The CDR3 is made up of 15 amino acids. CDR3 sequence: CASSLSVVMNTEAFF. CDR3 nucleotide sequence: TGTGCCAGCAGTTTATCGGTCGTTATGAACACTGAAGCTTTCTTT.

The V gene is TRBV6-5, the J gene TRBJ1-1; D may be TRBD1 (5 bases). The CDR3 runs 13 residues. The V gene's germline CDR1 is MNHEY and CDR2 SVGAGI. Trimming cost V 2 bases and J 4 bases, with 8 bases left between them. The CDR3 here is CASSYGGTTEAFF. CDR3 in DNA: TGTGCCAGCAGTTACGGGGGGACCACTGAAGCTTTCTTT.

This clone has just a few counts. The rearrangement links TRBV6-5 to TRBJ1-2, with 9 bases matching TRBD1. The CDR3 has 15 amino acids. With V trimmed by 2 bases and J by 4 bases, 5 bases remained unmatched. Germline CDR1 is MNHEY and CDR2 is SVGAGI. The CDR3 reads CASSYRTGAGYGYTF. The CDR3 bases are TGTGCCAGCAGTTACAGGACAGGGGCGGGCTATGGCTACACCTTC.

This clone is categorized as medium-sized. This rearrangement joins TRBV5-1 to TRBJ1-1, with D maybe TRBD1 (5 bases). The CDR3 length is 15 residues. V gave up 4 bases and J gave up 0 bases, with 13 bases separating them. Per the germline V gene, CDR1 is SGHRS and CDR2 is YFSETQ. The CDR3 spells CASSPGSGLNTEAFF. CDR3 nucleotide sequence: TGCGCCAGCAGCCCTGGATCAGGGTTGAACACTGAAGCTTTCTTT.

CDR3 amino acids: CASSYVKGEKLFF. The CDR3 DNA reads as TGTGCCAGCAGTTACGTGAAGGGTGAAAAACTGTTTTTT. The chain employs TRBV6-5 and TRBJ1-4; unclear D gene. This CDR3 contains 13 residues. Between the trimmed V and J ends, which lost 2 bases and 7 bases, there was a span of 8 bases. The germline V gene encodes CDR1 MNHEY and CDR2 SVGAGI.

The chain uses TRBV4-2 and TRBJ2-2; 9 nucleotides line up with TRBD1. The CDR3 spans 17 residues. The germline gives CDR1 LGHNA, CDR2 YNFKEQ. V lost 3 bases, J lost 5 bases, and 10 bases stayed unmatched. The CDR3 bases are TGTGCCAGCAGCCAGAGTACAGGGGGCGCGGGTACCGGGGAGCTGTTTTTT. Its translation: CASSQSTGGAGTGELFF.

The rearrangement joins TRBV9 to TRBJ1-2, with no clear D. Germline lookup yields CDR1 SGDLS and CDR2 YYNGEE. This CDR3 comprises 15 residues. V was clipped by 4 bases and J by 7 bases, with 20 bases between them. CDR3 bases: TGTGCCAGCAGCCTGGGTGAATCGGTTTTGGGTGGCTACACCTTC. Translating it yields CASSLGESVLGGYTF. Using reference TRBV9 and TRBJ1-2 for the parts outside the CDR3, the full variable domain is DSGVTQTPKHLITATGQRVTLRCSPRSGDLSVYWYQQSLDQGLQFLIQYYNGEERAKGNILERFSAQQFPDLHSELNLSSLELGDSALYFCASSLGESVLGGYTFGSGTRLTVV.

In this sample, this clone turned up a few times. This sequence joins TRBV15 and TRBJ1-6; 8 nucleotides line up with TRBD1. The length of the CDR3 is 13 residues. V lost 6 bases and J lost 7; bases outside the gene matches: 2. The germline V gene has CDR1 LNHNV and CDR2 YYDKDF (reference sequence). The CDR3 loop is CATRDRVNSPLHF. CDR3 nucleotides: TGTGCCACCAGGGACAGGGTGAATTCACCCCTCCACTTT.

The gene calls are TRBV5-1 and TRBJ1-6; 10 positions agree with TRBD1. V was pared by 4 bases and J by 9 bases, with 4 bases of the junction left unmatched. Germline loops: CDR1 SGHRS, CDR2 YFSETQ. CDR3 size: 14 residues. CDR3 in DNA: TGCGCCAGCAGCCCGGGACAGGGGATTTCACCCCTCCACTTT. It codes for CASSPGQGISPLHF.

V and J are TRBV6-5 and TRBJ2-7; D unclear. V was trimmed by 4 bases and J by 6 bases, leaving 10 bases between them. CDR1 and CDR2 from the germline V gene are MNHEY and SVGAGI. The CDR3 runs to 12 residues. CDR3 nucleotides: TGTGCCAGCAGTTCTTGGGGAACCGAGCAGTACTTC. It translates to CASSSWGTEQYF.

The chain couples TRBV6-1 to TRBJ2-7; D is perhaps TRBD1 (6 bases). V was shortened by 4 bases and J by 2 bases, with 18 bases between the two germline ends. The CDR3 runs to 16 residues. From germline, CDR1 is MNHNS and CDR2 SASEGT. CDR3 sequence (DNA): TGTGCCAGCAGTGGGGCTCCGGGACACCTAACCTACGAGCAGTACTTC. It translates to CASSGAPGHLTYEQYF.

This chain uses TRBV5-4 with TRBJ1-1, with D possibly TRBD1 on 5 matching bases. V lost 4 bases and J 3 bases, leaving 19 bases between the germline ends. The CDR3 consists of 16 residues. The germline V gene has CDR1 SGHNT and CDR2 YYREEE (reference sequence). The CDR3 nucleotides read TGTGCCAGCAGCGCGGAACGGACGGCAGGGTACACTGAAGCTTTCTTT. It specifies CASSAERTAGYTEAFF.